This T cell receptor beta chain was obtained from a study of blood T cell repertoires in COVID-19. CDR3 length equals 17 residues. V was clipped by 6 bases and J by 1 base; unmatched bases: 12. Germline V gives CDR1 MNHEY, CDR2 SVGEGT. TCRdb keeps only in-frame clones here, not all; method: immunoSEQ multiplex PCR. The repertoire holds tens of thousands of clones, with roughly 76% as singletons. The V gene is TRBV6-2 or TRBV6-3, the J gene TRBJ2-1, with TRBD1 identical over 7 bases. The origin of this receptor is a woman aged 55 to 70 with acute or convalescent COVID-19. Specimen: peripheral blood. CDR3 in amino acids: CASSPRQGWASYNEQFF. In DNA, the CDR3 is TGTGCCAGCAGCCCTAGACAGGGTTGGGCTTCCTACAATGAGCAGTTCTTC.